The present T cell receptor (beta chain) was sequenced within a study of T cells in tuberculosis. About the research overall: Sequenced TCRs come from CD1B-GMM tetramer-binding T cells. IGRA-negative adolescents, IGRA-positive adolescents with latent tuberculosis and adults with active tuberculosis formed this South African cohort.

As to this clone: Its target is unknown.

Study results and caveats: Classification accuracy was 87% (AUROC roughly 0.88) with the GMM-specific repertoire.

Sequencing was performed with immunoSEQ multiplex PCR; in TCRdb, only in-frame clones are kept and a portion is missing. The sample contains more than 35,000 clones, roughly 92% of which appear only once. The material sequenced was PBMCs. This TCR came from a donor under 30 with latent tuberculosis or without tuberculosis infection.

CDR3 sequence reads: CSVELASGTEAFF. The CDR3 DNA reads as TGCAGCGTTGAACTCGCGTCGGGCACTGAAGCTTTCTTT. V gene TRBV29-1 combines with J gene TRBJ1-1; D not resolved. The CDR3 spans 13 residues. V was pared by 2 bases and J by 4 bases, with 11 bases between. Looked up from germline, CDR1 is SQVTM and CDR2 is ANQGSEA.